The clone carrying this T cell receptor (beta chain) was detected a few times. Antigen specificity is unknown. This record belongs to a study of early T cells in non-severe SARS-CoV-2 infection. Study in general: With bulk RNA from unsorted whole blood as input, sequencing yielded unpaired chains. Study conclusions and caveats: In VDJdb matching, anti-spike CD8 responses were favored while private and CD4 specificities went missing.

cDNA molecules, individually, were tagged with unique molecular identifiers. MiXCR, applied by TCRdb to the 5' RACE reads, yields one record per CDR3 protein. The table records over 85,000 distinct CDR3 sequences, roughly 12% of them present only once. The sample here was whole blood, taken at baseline. This TCR derives from an adult who was a healthcare worker with PCR-confirmed SARS-CoV-2 infection or an uninfected control (not recorded which).

CDR3 in amino acids: CASSQEDRGISYEQYF. CDR3 bases: TGTGCCAGCAGCCAAGAGGACAGGGGAATCTCCTACGAGCAGTACTTC. The J gene is TRBJ2-7, the V gene TRBV14; 9 bases are shared with TRBD1. CDR1 and CDR2 from the germline V gene are SGHDN and FVKESK. This CDR3 is built from 16 residues. V was pared by 0 bases and J by 0 bases, with 3 bases of the junction left unmatched.